This T cell receptor beta chain was obtained from a study of blood T cell repertoires in COVID-19. TCRdb keeps only in-frame clones here, not all; method: immunoSEQ multiplex PCR. The sample lists almost 85,000 clones, around 83% occurring once. The CDR3 is 15 amino acids. The germline gives CDR1 SGHNT, CDR2 YYREEE (reference sequence). Trimming at V came to 5 bases and at J to 7 bases, leaving 10 bases not matched to a gene. Source material: peripheral blood. This chain joins TRBV5-4 and TRBJ2-3, with 10 bases that match TRBD2. This TCR derives from a man older than 75 with active or convalescent COVID-19. The CDR3 is CASSSAGTSANTQYF. The CDR3 DNA is TGTGCCAGCAGTTCTGCCGGGACTAGCGCGAATACGCAGTATTTT.